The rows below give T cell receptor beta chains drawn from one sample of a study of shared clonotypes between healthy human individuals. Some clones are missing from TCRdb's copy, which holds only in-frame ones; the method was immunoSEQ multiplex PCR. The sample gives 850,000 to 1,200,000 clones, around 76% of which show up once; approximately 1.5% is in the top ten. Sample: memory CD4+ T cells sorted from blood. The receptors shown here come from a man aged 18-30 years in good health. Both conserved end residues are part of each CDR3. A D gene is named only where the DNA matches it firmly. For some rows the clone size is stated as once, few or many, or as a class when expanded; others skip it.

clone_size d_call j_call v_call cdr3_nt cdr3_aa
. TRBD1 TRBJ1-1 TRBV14 TGTGCCAGCAGCCGTTACAGGGGGCCGGCTGAAGCTTTCTTT CASSRYRGPAEAFF
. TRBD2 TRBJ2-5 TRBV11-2 TGTGCCAGCAGCTTCTCTACTAGCGGGGGAGTCCAAGAGACCCAGTACTTC CASSFSTSGGVQETQYF
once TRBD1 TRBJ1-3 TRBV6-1 TGTGCCAGCAAGTGGGACAGTTCCTCTGGAAACACCATATATTTT CASKWDSSSGNTIYF
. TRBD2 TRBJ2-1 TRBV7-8 TGTGCCAGCAGCTTAGTGGTAGCGGGGGTTACCTACAATGAGCAGTTCTTC CASSLVVAGVTYNEQFF
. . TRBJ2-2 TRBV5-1 TGCGCCAGCAGCTTGGTTCTGGGGGCGCTTAACACCGGGGAGCTGTTTTTT CASSLVLGALNTGELFF
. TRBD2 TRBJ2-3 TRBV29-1 TGCAGCGCTGACACTAGCGGGAGAACAGATACGCAGTATTTT CSADTSGRTDTQYF
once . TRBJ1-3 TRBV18 TGTGCCAGCTCACCAAACAGAATCTACTCTGGAAACACCATATATTTT CASSPNRIYSGNTIYF
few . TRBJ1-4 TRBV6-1 TGTGCCAGCAGTTGGACGAGGGAAGAAAAACTGTTTTTT CASSWTREEKLFF
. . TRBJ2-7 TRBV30 TGTGCCTGGAGTGTACTGCGAGGGTTGGGCGCGGGGCAGTACTTC CAWSVLRGLGAGQYF
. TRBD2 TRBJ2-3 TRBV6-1 TGTGCCAGCAGGAGAGCGGGAGTAAGCGATACGCAGTATTTT CASRRAGVSDTQYF
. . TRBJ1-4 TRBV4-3 TGCGCCAGCAGCCAAGATGCCCGGTCGGATGAAAAACTGTTTTTT CASSQDARSDEKLFF
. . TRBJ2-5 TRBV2 TGTGCCAGCAGGGGTTGGGTAGATCAAGAGACCCAGTACTTC CASRGWVDQETQYF
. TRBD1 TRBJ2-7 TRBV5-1 TGCGCCAGCAGCTTACAGGGGTCGCAGTACTTC CASSLQGSQYF
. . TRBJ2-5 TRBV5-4 TGTGCCAGCAGCTTGGACGCGACCGGGGCGGGAAGTTGGACCCAGTACTTC CASSLDATGAGSWTQYF
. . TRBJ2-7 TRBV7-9 TGTGCCAGCAGCCAGGGGGGAGGGAGGATCTACGAGCAGTACTTC CASSQGGGRIYEQYF
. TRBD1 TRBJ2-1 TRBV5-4 TGTGCCAGCAGCCTGACAGGGTGGAACAATGAGCAGTTCTTC CASSLTGWNNEQFF
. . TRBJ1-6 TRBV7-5 TGTGCCAGAAGCTCCCAGCGGGGACGGAATTCACCCCTCCACTTT CARSSQRGRNSPLHF
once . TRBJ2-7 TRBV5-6 TGTGCCAGCAGCTTGGGGCTGGGCAGGGTGAACGAGCAGTACTTC CASSLGLGRVNEQYF
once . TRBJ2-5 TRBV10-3 TGTGCCATCAGTTCCGGGGCCGCGACGCAAGAGACCCAGTACTTC CAISSGAATQETQYF
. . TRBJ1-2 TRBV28 TGTGCCAGCAGACCCTTCCAGGCCTATGGCTACACCTTC CASRPFQAYGYTF
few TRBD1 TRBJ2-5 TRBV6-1 TGTGCCAGCAGTGAGAAGGGGGCAGAGACCCAGTACTTC CASSEKGAETQYF
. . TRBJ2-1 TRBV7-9 TGTGCCAGCAGCTTAGCCTTACTGGACAATGAGCAGTTCTTC CASSLALLDNEQFF
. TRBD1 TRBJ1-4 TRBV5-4 TGTGCCAGCAGCTTGGGTGGGACAGCACCAAATGAAAAACTGTTTTTT CASSLGGTAPNEKLFF
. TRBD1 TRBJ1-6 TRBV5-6 TGTGCCAGCAGCTGGACAGGGAGCTCCTATAATTCACCCCTCCACTTT CASSWTGSSYNSPLHF
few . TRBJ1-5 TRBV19 TGTGCCAGTACCCCTTTCGGGGGGACCAATCAGCCCCAGCATTTT CASTPFGGTNQPQHF
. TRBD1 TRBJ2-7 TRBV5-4 TGTGCCAGCAGCCGCGGACAGGCCTCCTACGAGCAGTACTTC CASSRGQASYEQYF
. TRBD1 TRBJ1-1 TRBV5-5 TGTGCCAGCAGCTCATCGGGACAGGGAATGACTGAAGCTTTCTTT CASSSSGQGMTEAFF
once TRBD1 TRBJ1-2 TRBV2 TGTGCCAGCATCCCGACAGGGCGGTTTGGCTACACCTTC CASIPTGRFGYTF
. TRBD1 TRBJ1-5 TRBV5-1 TGCGCCAGCAGCTTGGAGGGACAGCCGCGTCAGCCCCAGCATTTT CASSLEGQPRQPQHF
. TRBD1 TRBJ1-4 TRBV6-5 TGTGCCAGCAGTTACTCGGGACAGGGGAATGAAAAACTGTTTTTT CASSYSGQGNEKLFF
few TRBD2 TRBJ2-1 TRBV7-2 TGTGCCAGCAGCTTAGCTCTCCTACTAGCGGGAGGGTTAGGGGAGCAGTTCTTC CASSLALLLAGGLGEQFF
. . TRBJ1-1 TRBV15 TGTGCCACCAGCAGAGATGTGGGGACCCCAGGGCAAGCTTTCTTT CATSRDVGTPGQAFF
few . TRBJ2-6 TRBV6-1 TGTGCCAGCAGTCGCTCTGGGGCCAACGTCCTGACTTTC CASSRSGANVLTF
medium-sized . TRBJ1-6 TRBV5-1 TGCGCCAGCAGCCTGAGGGCGGGTAACGGGCTACCCCTCCACTTT CASSLRAGNGLPLHF
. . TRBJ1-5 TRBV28 TGTGCCAGCAGTCCCCAATCCGGTACGCGGGGGTGGGGTCAGCCCCAGCATTTT CASSPQSGTRGWGQPQHF
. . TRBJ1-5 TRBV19 TGTGCCAGTAAAGAGTATAGCAATCAGCCCCAGCATTTT CASKEYSNQPQHF
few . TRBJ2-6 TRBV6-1 TGTGCCAGCAGTGAAACAGGCCGTGGCTCTGGGGCCAACGTCCTGACTTTC CASSETGRGSGANVLTF
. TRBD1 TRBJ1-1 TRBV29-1 TGCAGCGCCCAACAGGGGTTAGGGGAAACTGAAGCTTTCTTT CSAQQGLGETEAFF
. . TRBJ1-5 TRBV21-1 TGTGCCAGCAGCAGATTGCCAGGGCAGGGGAGAGGCTTGAGCAATCAGCCCCAGCATTTT CASSRLPGQGRGLSNQPQHF
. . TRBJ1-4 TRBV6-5 TGTGCCAGCAGTCCGGGAGGAAAGCATGAAAAACTGTTTTTT CASSPGGKHEKLFF
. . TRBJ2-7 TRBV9 TGTGCCAGCAGCGTGGCCGGGACCCCCCAAATCTACGAGCAGTACTTC CASSVAGTPQIYEQYF
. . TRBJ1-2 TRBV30 TGTGCCTGGGGCCCCAAAGCTAACTATGGCTACACCTTC CAWGPKANYGYTF
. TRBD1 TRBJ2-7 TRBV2 TGTGCCACCCAAGAGGACAGGGGGCCCCTCTACTTC CATQEDRGPLYF
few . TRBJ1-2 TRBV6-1 TGTGCCAGCAGTGTGGGCATAACTAACTATGGCTACACCTTC CASSVGITNYGYTF
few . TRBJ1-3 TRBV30 TGTGCCTGGAAGCGGCCCGACGGGAACACCATATATTTT CAWKRPDGNTIYF